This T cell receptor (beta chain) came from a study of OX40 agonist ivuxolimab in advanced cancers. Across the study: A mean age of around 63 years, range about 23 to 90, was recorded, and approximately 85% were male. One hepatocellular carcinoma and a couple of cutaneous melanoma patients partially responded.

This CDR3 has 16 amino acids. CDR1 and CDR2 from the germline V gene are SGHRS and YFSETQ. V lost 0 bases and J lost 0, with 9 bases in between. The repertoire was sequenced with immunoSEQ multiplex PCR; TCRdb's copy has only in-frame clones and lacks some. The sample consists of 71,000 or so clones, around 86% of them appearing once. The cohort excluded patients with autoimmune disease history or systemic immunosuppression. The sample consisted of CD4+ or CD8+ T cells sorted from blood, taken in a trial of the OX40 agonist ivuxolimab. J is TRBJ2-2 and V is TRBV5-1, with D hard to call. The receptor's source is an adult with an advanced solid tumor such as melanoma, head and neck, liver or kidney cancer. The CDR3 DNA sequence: TGCGCCAGCAGCTTGGATGGAGTCGCGAACACCGGGGAGCTGTTTTTT. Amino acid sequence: CASSLDGVANTGELFF.